The subject of this entry is one T cell receptor (beta chain). There is no known antigen for this receptor. One base away there is no much larger clone; base qualities are not given. These data are taken from a study of a mutant IDH1 vaccine in newly diagnosed glioma (dated by TCRdb to the early 2020s). The study in broad terms: Across visits V03 through V10, patients got a total of eight vaccinations, given in weeks 1, 3, 5, 7, 11, 15, 19 and 23. In the chemotherapy-containing groups, vaccination started alongside temozolomide cycles, whereas in patients who had radiotherapy alone it started 4-6 weeks after radiotherapy. The approximately 33 treated patients were roughly 62% male and roughly 38% female, with a mean age of approximately 40 years. Prior to enrollment, standard therapy consisting of radiotherapy alone, temozolomide alone, or radiochemotherapy with temozolomide had been administered to patients, with the combination being received by most patients. Six visits were used for peripheral blood collection: V03 (baseline), V05, V07, V10, V12 and V13. For exploratory analyses, longitudinal TCRB deep sequencing was carried out in some 25 treated patients wherever samples were available. Here is what the overall study found, with its caveats: PBMC samples for TCRB deep sequencing were selected based on availability. According to the authors, sample limitations meant that analyses of patient blood samples could not be reproduced. Pseudoprogression seemed to be unrelated to changes in the top peripheral T cell clonotypes found by TCRB sequencing. Immune responses induced by the vaccine were seen in around 93% of patients across multiple MHC alleles.

Receptors were amplified or captured by the immunoSEQ multiplex PCR assay. Rearranged TCR beta chain sequences were amplified using the hsTCRB Kit according to the manufacturer's protocol. Sequencing of TCRB libraries was carried out on an Illumina MiSeq. As for the authors' bioinformatics: The proprietary platform of the kit vendor was used for demultiplexing, trimming and gene mapping. The source is immuneACCESS, and TCRdb retained only in-frame sequences with V and J called. Part of the clones is not carried over; for the studies checked, unresolved V genes explain less than half of this, and the remainder is unexplained. V, J and clone size reflect that table, while D and trimming were determined from the DNA. In this sample the table shows about 64,000 clones, 65% to 85% of which occur a single time. The ten largest clones add up to approximately 8.3% of the sample. Sample time point, as interpreted from the label and publication: week 11, during vaccination. A 20-mer mutant IDH1 peptide at 300 micrograms in Montanide made up each vaccine dose, which was injected subcutaneously together with topical imiquimod. Donors had newly diagnosed WHO grade 3 or 4 IDH1-mutant astrocytomas with loss of nuclear ATRX. The samples were drawn from NOA16, a multicentre, single-arm, open-label phase I trial in Germany that tested a mutant IDH1 peptide vaccine in humans for the first time. Genomic DNA for TCRB sequencing was extracted from EDTA blood using the DNeasy Blood and Tissue Kit.

Taken from cysteine to phenylalanine, the CDR3 has 11 residues. The read is trimmed to its CDR3 DNA, 33 bases read in frame from base 1. CDR1 and CDR2, per the germline V gene (reference sequence), are DFQATT and SNEGSKA. Cut back by 4 bases and 4 bases, the V and J ends lie 5 bases apart. The rearrangement combines TRBV20-1 with TRBJ2-1, with no confidently assigned D gene. The source is a woman aged 45 to 65 with glioma. Material: PBMCs, obtained from a glioma patient whose treatment included an IDH1 peptide vaccine. The CDR3 region reads CSATLYNEQFF. The nucleotides read TGCAGTGCTACCTTGTACAATGAGCAGTTCTTC.